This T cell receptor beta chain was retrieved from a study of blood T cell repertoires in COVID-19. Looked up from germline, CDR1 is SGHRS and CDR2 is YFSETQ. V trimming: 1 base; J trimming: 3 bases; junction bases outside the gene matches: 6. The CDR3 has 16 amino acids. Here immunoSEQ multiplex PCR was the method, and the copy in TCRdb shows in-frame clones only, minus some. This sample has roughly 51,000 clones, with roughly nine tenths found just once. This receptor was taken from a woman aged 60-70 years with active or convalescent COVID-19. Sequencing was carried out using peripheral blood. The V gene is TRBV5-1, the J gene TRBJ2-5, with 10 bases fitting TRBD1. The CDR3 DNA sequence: TGCGCCAGCAGCTTGAGAAGGACAGGGGGGAAAGAGACCCAGTACTTC. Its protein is CASSLRRTGGKETQYF. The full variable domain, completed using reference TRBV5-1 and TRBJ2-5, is KAGVTQTPRYLIKTRGQQVTLSCSPISGHRSVSWYQQTPGQGLQFLFEYFSETQRNKGNFPGRFSGRQFSNSRSEMNVSTLELGDSALYLCASSLRRTGGKETQYFGPGTRLLVL.